This TCR beta chain was documented in a study of blood T cell repertoires in COVID-19. Generated by immunoSEQ multiplex PCR, the TCRdb table keeps only in-frame clones and is missing some. The sample includes about 38,000 clones, around 74% of them seen just once. The material sequenced was peripheral blood. The TCR sequence derives from a man in his sixties or seventies with COVID-19, enrolled during active disease.

The CDR3 loop is CASSQIRGTAYNEQFF. The CDR3 DNA follows: TGTGCCAGCAGCCAAATAAGAGGGACAGCATACAATGAGCAGTTCTTC. The genes are TRBV11-2 and TRBJ2-1; 7 bases align to TRBD1. This CDR3 region has 16 residues. The ends lost 5 bases at V and 4 bases at J; junction bases unmatched: 11. Germline V gives CDR1 SGHAT, CDR2 FQNNGV. The full variable domain, in which reference TRBV11-2 and TRBJ2-1 provide the parts outside the CDR3, is EAGVAQSPRYKIIEKRQSVAFWCNPISGHATLYWYQQILGQGPKLLIQFQNNGVVDDSQLPKDRFSAERLKGVDSTLKIQPAKLEDSAVYLCASSQIRGTAYNEQFFGPGTRLTVL.